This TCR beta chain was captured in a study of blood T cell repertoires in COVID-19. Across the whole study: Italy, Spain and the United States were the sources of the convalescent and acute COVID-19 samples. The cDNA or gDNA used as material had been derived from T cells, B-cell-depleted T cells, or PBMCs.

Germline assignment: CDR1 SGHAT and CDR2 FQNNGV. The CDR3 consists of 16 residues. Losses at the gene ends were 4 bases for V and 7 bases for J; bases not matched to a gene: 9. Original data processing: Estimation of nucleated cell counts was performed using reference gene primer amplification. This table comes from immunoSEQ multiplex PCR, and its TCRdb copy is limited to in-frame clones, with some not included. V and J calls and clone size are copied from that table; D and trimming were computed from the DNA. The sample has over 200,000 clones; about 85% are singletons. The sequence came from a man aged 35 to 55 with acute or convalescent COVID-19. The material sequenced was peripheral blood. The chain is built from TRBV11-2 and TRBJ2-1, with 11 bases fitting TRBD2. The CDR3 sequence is CASSYLAGGPMNEQFF. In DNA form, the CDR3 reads TGTGCCAGCAGCTACCTAGCGGGGGGTCCTATGAATGAGCAGTTCTTC.